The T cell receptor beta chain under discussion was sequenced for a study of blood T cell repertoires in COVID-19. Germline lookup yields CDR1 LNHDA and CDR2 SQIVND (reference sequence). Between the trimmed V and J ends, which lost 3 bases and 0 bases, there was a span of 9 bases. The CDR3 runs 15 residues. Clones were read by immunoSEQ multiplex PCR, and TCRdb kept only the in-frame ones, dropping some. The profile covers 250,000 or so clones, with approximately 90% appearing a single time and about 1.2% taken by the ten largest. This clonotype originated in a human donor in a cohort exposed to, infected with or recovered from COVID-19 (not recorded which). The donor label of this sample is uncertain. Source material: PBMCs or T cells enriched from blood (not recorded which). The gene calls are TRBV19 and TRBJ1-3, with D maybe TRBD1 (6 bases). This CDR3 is CASSISTGSGNTIYF. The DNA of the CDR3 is TGTGCCAGTAGTATCTCGACAGGCTCTGGAAACACCATATATTTT.